Below are 10 T cell receptor beta chains sequenced from a single sample in a study of T cell repertoires in cytomegalovirus infection (dated by TCRdb to between 2017 and 2020). The sequencing machine was an Illumina HiSeq 1500. Using fastp at Q25 and MiXCR, TCRdb reprocessed the public reads and kept productive beta chains. Records with the same CDR3 protein are collapsed into one entry carrying the most frequent genes and DNA. This sample has some 320,000 distinct CDR3 sequences in its table, and over 7.5% of those were observed once. The ten largest make up approximately 4.5% of the sample. The sequencing input was PBMCs. The source is a human donor in good health (CMV status not recorded). Some clones in this sample may be carry-over from other donors' samples.

This clonotype has just a few counts. V and J are TRBV11-2 and TRBJ2-2; D not resolved. Germline V gene lookup returns CDR1 SGHAT and CDR2 FQNNGV. The CDR3 contains 16 residues. Between the trimmed V and J ends, which lost 2 bases and 0 bases, there was a span of 10 bases. DNA of the CDR3: TGTGCCAGCAGCTTACAGCCAGCTACGAACACCGGGGAGCTGTTTTTT. Its protein is CASSLQPATNTGELFF. The complete variable domain, with remaining parts taken from reference TRBV11-2 and TRBJ2-2, reads EAGVAQSPRYKIIEKRQSVAFWCNPISGHATLYWYQQILGQGPKLLIQFQNNGVVDDSQLPKDRFSAERLKGVDSTLKIQPAKLEDSAVYLCASSLQPATNTGELFFGEGSRLTVL.

This clonotype was counted many times. The rearrangement links TRBV7-2 to TRBJ2-3; TRBD2 agrees at 7 bases. The CDR3 has 14 residues. With V trimmed by 5 bases and J by 7 bases, 9 bases remained unmatched. Germline CDR1 and CDR2: SGHTA and FQGNSA. As DNA, the CDR3 is TGTGCCAGCAGCGCCGCGGGAGATCCCAATACGCAGTATTTT. Translation: CASSAAGDPNTQYF.

V gene TRBV12-3 or TRBV12-4 combines with J gene TRBJ1-1; TRBD1 matches 9 bases. The V and J ends lost 6 bases and 0 bases, in that order; junction bases with no gene match: 5. The CDR3 runs to 15 residues. The CDR3 sequence: CASRGDRAMNTEAFF. The CDR3 DNA is TGTGCCAGCAGGGGGGACAGGGCCATGAACACTGAAGCTTTCTTT.

This clonotype has a handful of counts. CDR3 residues: CASSGKGGYTF. Here the CDR3 DNA reads TGTGCCAGCAGTGGGAAGGGTGGCTACACCTTC. The chain recombines TRBV27 with TRBJ1-2; no definite D call. Germline CDR1 and CDR2: MNHEY and SMNVEV (reference sequence). The CDR3 contains 11 residues. Trimming removed 5 bases from V and 7 bases from J, with 8 bases in between.

The rearrangement joins TRBV7-9 to TRBJ2-7, with D unresolved. In germline, CDR1 is SEHNR, CDR2 FQNEAQ (reference sequence). This CDR3 comprises 14 residues. V gave up 4 bases and J gave up 2 bases, with 12 bases separating them. The CDR3 loop reads CASSSQAFPYEQYF. CDR3 DNA: TGTGCCAGCAGCTCCCAGGCCTTTCCCTACGAGCAGTACTTC.

The V gene is TRBV6-2 or TRBV6-3, the J gene TRBJ2-7, with D perhaps TRBD1 (7 bases). Between the trimmed V and J ends, which lost 6 bases and 11 bases, there was a span of 23 bases. CDR1 and CDR2 from the germline V gene are MNHEY and SVGEGT. The CDR3 runs 14 residues. The CDR3 region has the DNA TGTGCCAGCAGATATCCAGGGGGGATATCGGAGAAGTACTTC. This gives the protein CASRYPGGISEKYF.

The chain uses TRBV2 and TRBJ1-5; no reliable D call. Trimming stripped 10 bases from V and 0 bases from J, with 22 bases between. Germline CDR1 SNHLY, CDR2 FYNNEI. The length of the CDR3 is 17 residues. The DNA for the CDR3 is TGTGCCATTAGTATGGGCAGGCCCGGTGTTAGCAATCAGCCCCAGCATTTT. Encoded protein: CAISMGRPGVSNQPQHF.

This clonotype has a count of ten or more. The CDR3 nucleotides read TGTGCCAGCCGGGCCCCCGGGGACCGGGAAAAACTGTTTTTT. Protein product: CASRAPGDREKLFF. The chain couples TRBV25-1 to TRBJ1-4; D may be TRBD1 (5 bases). CDR3 length: 14 amino acids. The ends were cut back, 8 bases at V and 8 bases at J, with 18 bases in the middle. CDR1 MGHDK and CDR2 SYGVNS come from the germline V gene. The full variable domain, in which reference TRBV25-1 and TRBJ1-4 provide the parts outside the CDR3, is EADIYQTPRYLVIGTGKKITLECSQTMGHDKMYWYQQDPGMELHLIHYSYGVNSTEKGDLSSESTVSRIRTEHFPLTLESARPSHTSQYLCASRAPGDREKLFFGSGTQLSVL.

This clonotype was counted once. The V and J genes are TRBV13 and TRBJ2-7, with 12 bases identical to TRBD2. Looked up from germline, CDR1 is PRHDT and CDR2 is FYEKMQ (reference sequence). The CDR3 is 14 amino acids. Trimming at V came to 4 bases and at J to 10 bases, leaving 8 bases not matched to a gene. CDR3 DNA: TGTGCCAGCAGCTCTCACTCTAGCGGGGGGGCCCAGTACTTC. Translation gives CASSSHSSGGAQYF.

This clonotype was counted only a few times. The rearrangement uses TRBV19 and TRBJ2-5; no firm D call. The V end lost 5 bases, the J end lost 7 bases, and 14 bases lay between the germline ends. This CDR3 contains 13 residues. From germline, CDR1 is LNHDA and CDR2 SQIVND (reference sequence). The CDR3 region is CASSSERSGTQYF. The CDR3, as DNA: TGTGCCAGTAGTTCGGAGAGGAGTGGGACCCAGTACTTC.